Below, 5 T cell receptor beta chains from the same sample are listed, as sequenced in a study of T cells after yellow fever vaccination. TCRdb fed the 5' RACE reads into MiXCR, producing one record per CDR3 protein. Altogether about 340,000 distinct CDR3 sequences are present, 3% to 4.5% being singletons, with the ten largest covering approximately 25%. The sample here was PBMCs, taken 5 days after the yellow fever booster vaccination. These receptor sequences come from a young man who received the YFV17D yellow fever vaccine.

The sample holds many counts of this clonotype. The chain recombines TRBV12-3 or TRBV12-4 with TRBJ2-7; D perhaps matches TRBD2 (6 bases). CDR3 size: 14 residues. The V end was cut by 7 bases, the J end by 2 bases, with 15 bases between. The CDR3 DNA is TGTGCCAGCACCTTGGCGGGGAGCGCCTACGAGCAGTACTTC. Encoded protein: CASTLAGSAYEQYF.

V gene TRBV11-2 combines with J gene TRBJ1-1; D remains ambiguous. The ends were cut back, 1 base at V and 4 bases at J, with 10 bases in the middle. Germline CDR1 SGHAT, CDR2 FQNNGV. The CDR3 sequence is 14 residues long. The CDR3 nucleotides read TGTGCCAGCAGCTTAGGGTCTTTAGGCACTGAAGCTTTCTTT. Amino acid sequence: CASSLGSLGTEAFF.

This clonotype appeared many times. The chain couples TRBV12-3 or TRBV12-4 to TRBJ2-7, with 9 bases lining up with TRBD1. With 5 bases clipped from V and 4 bases from J, the junction kept 3 bases outside the gene matches. CDR3 length: 13 amino acids. Written as DNA, the CDR3 is TGTGCCAGCAGTGACAGGGGGTCTTACGAGCAGTACGTC. Residues: CASSDRGSYEQYV.

This clonotype appeared many times. The chain recombines TRBV6-5 with TRBJ2-1; 7 bases agree with TRBD1. The CDR3 contains 13 residues. Germline V lookup: CDR1 MNHEY, CDR2 SVGAGI. The junction had 8 bases not matched to a gene; V was cut back by 6 bases and J by 9 bases. CDR3 bases: TGTGCCAGCAGACTAGGACAGGCGCCTGAGCAGTTCTTC. Residues: CASRLGQAPEQFF.

Written as DNA, the CDR3 is TGTGCCAGCATCCCGGGACTAGCGGGGGGGGACAGCACAGATACGCAGTATTTT. Protein product: CASIPGLAGGDSTDTQYF. V and J are TRBV12-3 or TRBV12-4 and TRBJ2-3; 16 nucleotides agree with TRBD2. Trimming cost V 7 bases and J 0 bases; bases outside gene matches: 7. CDR3 length: 18 amino acids.